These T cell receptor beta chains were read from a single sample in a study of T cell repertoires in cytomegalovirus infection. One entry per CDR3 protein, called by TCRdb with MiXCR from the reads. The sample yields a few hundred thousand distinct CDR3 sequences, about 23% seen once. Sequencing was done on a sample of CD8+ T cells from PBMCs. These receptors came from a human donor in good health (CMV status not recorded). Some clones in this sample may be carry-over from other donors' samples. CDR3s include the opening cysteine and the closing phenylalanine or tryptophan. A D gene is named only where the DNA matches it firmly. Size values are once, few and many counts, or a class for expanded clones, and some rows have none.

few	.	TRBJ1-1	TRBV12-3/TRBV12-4	CASTPGATTEAFF	TGTGCCAGCACCCCGGGGGCTACCACTGAAGCTTTCTTT
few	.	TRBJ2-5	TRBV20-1	CSAREQEARETQYF	TGCAGTGCTAGAGAGCAAGAGGCTAGAGAGACCCAGTACTTC
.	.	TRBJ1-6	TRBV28	CASSTLYNSPLHF	TGTGCCAGCAGTACCCTTTATAATTCACCCCTCCACTTT
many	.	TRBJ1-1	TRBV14	CASSQVNSGRETEAFF	TGTGCCAGCAGCCAAGTTAATTCCGGGAGGGAAACTGAAGCTTTCTTT
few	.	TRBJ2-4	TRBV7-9	CASSVAGGGIQYF	TGTGCCAGCAGCGTCGCCGGGGGAGGCATTCAGTACTTC
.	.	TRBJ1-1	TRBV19	CASNWVGTEAFF	TGTGCCAGTAACTGGGTTGGAACTGAAGCTTTCTTT
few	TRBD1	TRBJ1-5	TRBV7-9	CASSLDRGSQPQHF	TGTGCCAGCAGCTTGGACAGGGGGAGTCAGCCCCAGCATTTT
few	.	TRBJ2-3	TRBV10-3	CASARGGDTQYF	TGTGCCTCTGCGAGGGGCGGAGATACGCAGTATTTT
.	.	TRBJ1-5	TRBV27	CASSLGGARQPQHF	TGTGCCAGCAGTTTGGGAGGGGCGCGACAGCCCCAGCATTTT
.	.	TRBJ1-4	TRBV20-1	CSAPPGLGVEKLFF	TGCAGTGCTCCTCCAGGGTTAGGGGTTGAAAAACTGTTTTTT
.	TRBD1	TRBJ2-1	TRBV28	CASLKSGTGNYEQFF	TGTGCCAGCTTAAAAAGCGGGACAGGGAACTATGAGCAGTTCTTC
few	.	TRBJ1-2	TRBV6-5	CASSYLRSYGYTF	TGTGCCAGCAGTTACCTCAGATCCTATGGCTACACCTTC
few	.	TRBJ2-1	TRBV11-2	CASSLGRPRGEQFF	TGTGCCAGCAGCTTAGGGAGGCCACGGGGTGAGCAGTTCTTC
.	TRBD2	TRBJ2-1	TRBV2	CASSLTLAGANEQFF	TGTGCCAGCAGTTTAACACTAGCGGGGGCCAATGAGCAGTTCTTC
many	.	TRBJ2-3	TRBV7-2	CASSPTGTDTQYF	TGTGCCAGCAGCCCGACGGGGACAGATACGCAGTATTTT
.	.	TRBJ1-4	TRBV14	CASSLNPSGGEKLFF	TGTGCCAGCAGCCTGAACCCTTCGGGGGGTGAAAAACTGTTTTTT
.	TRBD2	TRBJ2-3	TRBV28	CASSSRTSGRNTDTQYF	TGTGCCAGCAGTTCCCGGACTAGCGGGCGTAACACAGATACGCAGTATTTT
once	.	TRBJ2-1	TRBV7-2	CASSFKYGGDYNEQFF	TGTGCCAGCAGCTTTAAATACGGGGGCGATTACAATGAGCAGTTCTTC
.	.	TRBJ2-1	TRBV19	CASSPLFYSQEDNEQFF	TGTGCCAGTAGTCCCCTCTTCTACTCCCAGGAGGACAATGAGCAGTTCTTC
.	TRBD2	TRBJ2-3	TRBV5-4	CASSLTSGFSDTQYF	TGTGCCAGCAGCTTGACTAGCGGGTTCTCAGATACGCAGTATTTT
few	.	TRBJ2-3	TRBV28	CASSLGWRGPYTDTQYF	TGTGCCAGCAGTTTAGGGTGGCGGGGACCGTACACAGATACGCAGTATTTT
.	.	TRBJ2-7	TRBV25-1	CASNGGLFSYEQYF	TGTGCCAGCAACGGGGGGCTCTTCTCCTACGAGCAGTACTTC
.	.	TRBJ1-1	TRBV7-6	CASSHIRGRGEAFF	TGTGCCAGCAGCCATATCAGGGGAAGGGGTGAAGCTTTCTTT
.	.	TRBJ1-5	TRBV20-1	CSARGLTDISNQPQHF	TGCAGTGCTAGAGGACTGACGGACATAAGCAATCAGCCCCAGCATTTT
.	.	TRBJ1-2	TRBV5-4	CASSLEGSNYGYTF	TGTGCCAGCAGCTTGGAGGGGTCAAACTATGGCTACACCTTC
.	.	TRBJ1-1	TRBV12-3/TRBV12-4	CASSQSRGRHTEAFF	TGTGCCAGCAGCCAGTCTCGTGGCAGACACACTGAAGCTTTCTTT
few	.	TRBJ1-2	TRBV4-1	CASSQDGGHPYGYTF	TGCGCCAGCAGCCAAGACGGGGGACACCCCTATGGCTACACCTTC
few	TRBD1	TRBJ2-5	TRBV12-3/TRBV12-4	CASTGTGEQTQYF	TGTGCCAGCACCGGGACAGGGGAGCAGACCCAGTACTTC
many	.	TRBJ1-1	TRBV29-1	CSAKNTEAFF	TGCAGTGCTAAGAACACTGAAGCTTTCTTT
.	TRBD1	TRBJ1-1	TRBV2	CASSEMGQGSTEAFF	TGTGCCAGCAGTGAAATGGGACAGGGTTCCACTGAAGCTTTCTTT
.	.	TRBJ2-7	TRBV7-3	CASSSGDTPYEQYF	TGTGCCAGCAGCTCCGGGGACACCCCCTACGAGCAGTACTTC
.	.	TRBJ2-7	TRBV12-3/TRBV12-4	CASSLGSFYEQYF	TGTGCCAGCAGTTTAGGGTCTTTCTACGAGCAGTACTTC
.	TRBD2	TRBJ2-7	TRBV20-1	CSAQTSGDLYEQYF	TGCAGTGCTCAGACTAGCGGGGACCTATACGAGCAGTACTTC
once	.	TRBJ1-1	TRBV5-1	CASSLAVGGLATEAFF	TGCGCCAGCAGCTTGGCCGTCGGAGGGCTGGCCACTGAAGCTTTCTTT
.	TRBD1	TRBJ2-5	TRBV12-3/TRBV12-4	CTSSQGDRVFQETQYF	TGTACCAGCAGTCAGGGCGACAGGGTATTTCAAGAGACCCAGTACTTC
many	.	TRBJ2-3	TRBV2	CATEGATDTQYF	TGTGCCACGGAAGGGGCCACAGATACGCAGTATTTT
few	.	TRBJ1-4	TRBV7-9	CASSLGVTNEKLFF	TGTGCCAGCAGCTTGGGGGTAACTAATGAAAAACTGTTTTTT
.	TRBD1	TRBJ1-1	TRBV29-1	CSVRPRGQGTEAFF	TGCAGCGTACGCCCGAGGGGGCAGGGCACTGAAGCTTTCTTT
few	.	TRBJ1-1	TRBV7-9	CASSPEVRRAYGYTEAFF	TGTGCCAGCAGCCCAGAGGTTAGACGGGCTTATGGGTACACTGAAGCTTTCTTT
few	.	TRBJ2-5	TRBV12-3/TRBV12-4	CASTPSGPQETQYF	TGTGCCAGCACCCCCTCTGGACCCCAAGAGACCCAGTACTTC
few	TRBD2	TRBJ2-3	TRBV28	CASSGLPGLAGIGSDTQYF	TGTGCCAGCAGTGGGCTTCCGGGACTAGCGGGGATCGGCTCAGATACGCAGTATTTT
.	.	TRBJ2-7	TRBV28	CASSPGAGGLSYEQYF	TGTGCCAGCAGTCCAGGGGCAGGGGGACTATCCTACGAGCAGTACTTC
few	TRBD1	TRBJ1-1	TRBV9	CASSLRGTVDEAFF	TGTGCCAGCAGCCTCCGCGGGACAGTAGATGAAGCTTTCTTT
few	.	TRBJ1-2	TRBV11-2	CASSFNSANYGYTF	TGTGCCAGCAGCTTCAACAGCGCTAACTATGGCTACACCTTC
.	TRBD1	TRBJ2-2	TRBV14	CASSQDRVGDTGELFF	TGTGCCAGCAGCCAGGACAGGGTCGGGGACACCGGGGAGCTGTTCTTT
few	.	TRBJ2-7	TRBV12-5	CASGGGAPYEQYF	TGTGCTAGTGGCGGAGGGGCCCCCTACGAGCAGTACTTC
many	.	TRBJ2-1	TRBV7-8	CASSLAPASSYNEQFF	TGTGCCAGCAGCTTAGCTCCGGCTAGCTCCTACAATGAGCAGTTCTTC
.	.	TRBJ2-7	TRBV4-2	CASSQEAGYEQYF	TGTGCCAGCAGCCAAGAGGCCGGCTACGAGCAGTACTTC
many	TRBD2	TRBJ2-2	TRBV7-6	CASSSGLAGGVGHTGELFF	TGTGCCAGCAGCTCCGGACTAGCGGGGGGAGTGGGACACACCGGGGAGCTGTTTTTT
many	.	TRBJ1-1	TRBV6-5	CASLGGTEAFF	TGTGCCAGCCTCGGTGGCACTGAAGCTTTCTTT